The clone carrying this T cell receptor (beta chain) has only a few counts. This sample is drawn from a study of response to subunit inactivated influenza vaccine. The V end lost 5 bases, the J end lost 7 bases, and 15 bases lay between the germline ends. The germline V gene encodes CDR1 MGHRA and CDR2 YSYEKL. The CDR3 covers 13 residues. TCRdb reanalysed the RT-PCR reads using MiXCR and keeps one entry per CDR3 protein. The table records about 620,000 distinct CDR3 sequences, around 11% of them present only once. Another study also made use of these data, one on T cells expressing NK-cell markers. That report adds: With UMIs, 5'RACE template switching was used to make TCR beta cDNA. As a fraction of CD8+ T cells, dominant NKG2C+ clonotypes reached about 1.0-8% in over 5 donors.

The J gene is TRBJ2-7, the V gene TRBV4-1; perhaps TRBD2 as D (5 bases). The sequenced sample was PBMCs from blood, obtained on the day of vaccination. The sequence came from a man aged 50 to 60 who received an inactivated influenza vaccine. The CDR3 bases are TGCGCCAGCAGCTTAGGGCCCTCGGGGGAGCAGTACTTC. Encoded protein: CASSLGPSGEQYF.